This record looks at one TCR beta chain sequence and its context. These data come from a study of T cells in Graves' hyperthyroidism and ophthalmopathy. From RNA transcripts, TCR beta CDR3 regions were amplified. During a first-round RT-PCR of the TCR CDR3, the HTBI primer set was used. TCRdb reprocessed the multiplex PCR reads via MiXCR and lists one record per CDR3 protein. The data show hundreds of thousands of distinct CDR3 sequences, 14% seen once. The CDR3 loop spans 16 amino acids. CDR1 LNHDA and CDR2 SQIVND come from the germline V gene (reference sequence). V shed 3 bases and J shed 8 bases, with 19 bases lying between them.

Input material: blood. The genes are TRBV19 and TRBJ2-2; D may be TRBD1 or TRBD2 (5 bases each). This receptor was obtained from a woman aged 18-29 years with Graves' hyperthyroidism. The CDR3 is CASSMERAGTSGELFF. DNA of the CDR3: TGTGCCAGTAGTATGGAAAGGGCAGGGACGTCGGGGGAGCTGTTTTTT.